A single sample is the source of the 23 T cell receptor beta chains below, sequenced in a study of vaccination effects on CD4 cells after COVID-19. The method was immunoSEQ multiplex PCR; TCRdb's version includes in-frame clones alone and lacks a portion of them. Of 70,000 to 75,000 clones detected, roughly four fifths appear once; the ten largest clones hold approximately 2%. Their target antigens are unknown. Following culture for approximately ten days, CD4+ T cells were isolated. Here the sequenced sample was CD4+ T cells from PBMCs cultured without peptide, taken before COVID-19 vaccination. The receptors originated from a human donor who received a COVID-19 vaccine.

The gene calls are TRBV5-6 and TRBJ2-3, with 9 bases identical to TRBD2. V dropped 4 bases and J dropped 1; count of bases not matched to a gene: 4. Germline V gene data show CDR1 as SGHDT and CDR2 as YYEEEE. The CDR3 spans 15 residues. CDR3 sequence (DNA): TGTGCCAGCAGCCCGGGACTAGCCCGCACAGATACGCAGTATTTT. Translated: CASSPGLARTDTQYF.

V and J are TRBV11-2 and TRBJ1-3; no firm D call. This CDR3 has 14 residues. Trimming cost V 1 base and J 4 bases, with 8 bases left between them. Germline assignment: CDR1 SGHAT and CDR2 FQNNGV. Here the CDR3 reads CASSLGAAGNTIYF. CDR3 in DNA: TGTGCCAGCAGCTTAGGGGCCGCAGGAAACACCATATATTTT.

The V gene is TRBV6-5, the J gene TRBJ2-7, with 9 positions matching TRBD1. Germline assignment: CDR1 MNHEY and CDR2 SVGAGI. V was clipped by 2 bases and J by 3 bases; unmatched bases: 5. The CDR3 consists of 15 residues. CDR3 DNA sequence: TGTGCCAGCAGTTACGGGACAGGGACCATCTACGAGCAGTACGTC. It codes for CASSYGTGTIYEQYV.

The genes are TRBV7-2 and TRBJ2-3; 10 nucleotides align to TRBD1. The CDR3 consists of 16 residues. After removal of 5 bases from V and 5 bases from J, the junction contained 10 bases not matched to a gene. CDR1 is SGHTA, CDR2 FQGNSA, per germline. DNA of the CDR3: TGTGCCAGCAGCCGCCAAGGGACAGGGGCTGTAGATACGCAGTATTTT. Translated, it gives CASSRQGTGAVDTQYF.

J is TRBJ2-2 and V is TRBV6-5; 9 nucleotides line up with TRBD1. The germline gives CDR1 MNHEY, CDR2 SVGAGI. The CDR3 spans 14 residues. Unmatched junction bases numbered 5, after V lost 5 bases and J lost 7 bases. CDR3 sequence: CASSIQGAGGELFF. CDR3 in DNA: TGTGCCAGCAGTATACAGGGGGCGGGCGGGGAGCTGTTTTTT.

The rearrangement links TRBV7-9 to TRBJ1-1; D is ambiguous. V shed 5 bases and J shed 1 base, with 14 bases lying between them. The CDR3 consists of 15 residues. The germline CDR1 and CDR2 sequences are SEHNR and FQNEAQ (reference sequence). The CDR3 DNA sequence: TGTGCCAGCAGCCCCGACCTGACAAGGAACACTGAAGCTTTCTTT. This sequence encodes CASSPDLTRNTEAFF.

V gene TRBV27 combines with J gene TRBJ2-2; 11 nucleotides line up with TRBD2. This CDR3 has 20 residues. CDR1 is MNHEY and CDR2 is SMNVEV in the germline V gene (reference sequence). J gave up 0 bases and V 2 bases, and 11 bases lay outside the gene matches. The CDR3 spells CASSLSPPLAGGPNTGELFF. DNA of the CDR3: TGTGCCAGCAGTTTAAGTCCCCCCCTAGCGGGGGGTCCGAACACCGGGGAGCTGTTTTTT.

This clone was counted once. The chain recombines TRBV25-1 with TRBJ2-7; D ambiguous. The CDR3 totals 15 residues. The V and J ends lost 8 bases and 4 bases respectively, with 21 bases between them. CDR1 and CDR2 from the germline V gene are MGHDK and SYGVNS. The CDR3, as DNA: TGTGCCAGCCCTCTGGATTTCAGGCAAAATTACGAGCAGTACGTC. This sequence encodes CASPLDFRQNYEQYV.

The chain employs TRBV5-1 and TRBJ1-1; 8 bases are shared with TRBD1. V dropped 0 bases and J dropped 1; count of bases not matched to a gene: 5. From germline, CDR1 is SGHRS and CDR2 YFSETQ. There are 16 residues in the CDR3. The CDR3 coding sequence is TGCGCCAGCAGCTTGGACCAAGGACAGGGGAACACTGAAGCTTTCTTT. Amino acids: CASSLDQGQGNTEAFF. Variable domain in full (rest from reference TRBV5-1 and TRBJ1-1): KAGVTQTPRYLIKTRGQQVTLSCSPISGHRSVSWYQQTPGQGLQFLFEYFSETQRNKGNFPGRFSGRQFSNSRSEMNVSTLELGDSALYLCASSLDQGQGNTEAFFGQGTRLTVV.

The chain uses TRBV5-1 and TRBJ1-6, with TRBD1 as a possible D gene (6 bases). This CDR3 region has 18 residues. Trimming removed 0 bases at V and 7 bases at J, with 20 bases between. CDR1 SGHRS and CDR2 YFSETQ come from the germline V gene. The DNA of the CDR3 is TGCGCCAGCAGCTTGGAGGGACACCGCCCTGGAGTCAATTCACCCCTCCACTTT. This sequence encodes CASSLEGHRPGVNSPLHF. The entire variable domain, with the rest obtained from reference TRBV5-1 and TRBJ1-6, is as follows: KAGVTQTPRYLIKTRGQQVTLSCSPISGHRSVSWYQQTPGQGLQFLFEYFSETQRNKGNFPGRFSGRQFSNSRSEMNVSTLELGDSALYLCASSLEGHRPGVNSPLHFGNGTRLTVT.

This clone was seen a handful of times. CDR3 coding DNA: TGTGCCAGCAGTTTGAGTCCCGAATTAGGAGCTTTCTTT. Amino acid sequence: CASSLSPELGAFF. The chain combines TRBV12-3 or TRBV12-4 with TRBJ1-1; D is uncertain. The CDR3 contains 13 residues. Between the trimmed V and J ends, which lost 3 bases and 10 bases, there was a span of 15 bases.

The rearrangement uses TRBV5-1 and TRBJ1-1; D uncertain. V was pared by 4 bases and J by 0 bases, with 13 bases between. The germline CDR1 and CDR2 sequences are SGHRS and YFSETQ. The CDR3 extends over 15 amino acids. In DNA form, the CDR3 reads TGCGCCAGCAGCCCTGTCGGATACATGAACACTGAAGCTTTCTTT. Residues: CASSPVGYMNTEAFF.

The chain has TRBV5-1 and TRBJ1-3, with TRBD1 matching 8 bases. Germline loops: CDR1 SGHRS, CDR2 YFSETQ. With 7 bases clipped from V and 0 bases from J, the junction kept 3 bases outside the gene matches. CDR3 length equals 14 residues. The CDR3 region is CASRGTGSGNTIYF. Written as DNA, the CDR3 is TGCGCCAGCCGAGGGACAGGCTCTGGAAACACCATATATTTT.

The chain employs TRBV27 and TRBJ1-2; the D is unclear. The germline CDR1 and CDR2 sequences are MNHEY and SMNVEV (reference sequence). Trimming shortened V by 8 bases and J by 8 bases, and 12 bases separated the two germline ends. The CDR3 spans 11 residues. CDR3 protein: CASGSPGGYTF. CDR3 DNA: TGTGCCAGCGGTTCTCCGGGGGGCTACACCTTC.

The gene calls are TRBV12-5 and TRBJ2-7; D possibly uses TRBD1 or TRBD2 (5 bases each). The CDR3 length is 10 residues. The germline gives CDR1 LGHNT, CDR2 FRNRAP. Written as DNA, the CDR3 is TGTGTCCGGGGCTACTACGAGCAGTACGTC. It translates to CVRGYYEQYV.

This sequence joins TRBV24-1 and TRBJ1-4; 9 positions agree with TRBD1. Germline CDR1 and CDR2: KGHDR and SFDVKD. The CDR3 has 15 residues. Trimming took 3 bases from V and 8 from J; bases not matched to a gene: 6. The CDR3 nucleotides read TGTGCCACCAGTGATCCCCGACAGGGGGGGGAAAAACTGTTTTTT. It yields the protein CATSDPRQGGEKLFF.

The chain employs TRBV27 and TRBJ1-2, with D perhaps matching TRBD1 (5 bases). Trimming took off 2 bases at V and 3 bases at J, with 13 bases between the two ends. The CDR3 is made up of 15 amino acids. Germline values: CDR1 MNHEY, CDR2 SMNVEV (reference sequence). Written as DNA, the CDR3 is TGTGCCAGCAGTTTAAAGGGGTTAGTAGACTATGGCTACACCTTC. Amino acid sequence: CASSLKGLVDYGYTF.

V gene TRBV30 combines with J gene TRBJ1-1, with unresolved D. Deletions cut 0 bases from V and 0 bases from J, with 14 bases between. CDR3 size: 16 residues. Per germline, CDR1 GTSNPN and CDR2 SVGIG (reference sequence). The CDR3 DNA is TGTGCCTGGAGTGTACAGCGGGAGGAGATGAACACTGAAGCTTTCTTT. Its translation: CAWSVQREEMNTEAFF. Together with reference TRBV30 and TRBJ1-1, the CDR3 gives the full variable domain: SQTIHQWPATLVQPVGSPLSLECTVEGTSNPNLYWYRQAAGRGLQLLFYSVGIGQISSEVPQNLSASRPQDRQFILSSKKLLLSDSGFYLCAWSVQREEMNTEAFFGQGTRLTVV.

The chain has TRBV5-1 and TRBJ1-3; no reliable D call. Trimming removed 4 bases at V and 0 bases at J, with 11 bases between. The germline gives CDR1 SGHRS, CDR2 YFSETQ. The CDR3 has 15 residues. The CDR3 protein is CASSLDGNSGNTIYF. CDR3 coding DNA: TGCGCCAGCAGCCTCGACGGTAACTCTGGAAACACCATATATTTT.

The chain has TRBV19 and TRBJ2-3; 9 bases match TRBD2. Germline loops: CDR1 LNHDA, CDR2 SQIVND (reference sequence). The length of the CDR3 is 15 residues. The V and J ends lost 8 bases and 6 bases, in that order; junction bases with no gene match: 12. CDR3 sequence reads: CASAYSSAGGDTQYF. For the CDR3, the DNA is TGTGCCAGTGCTTACTCGTCGGCGGGGGGGGATACGCAGTATTTT.

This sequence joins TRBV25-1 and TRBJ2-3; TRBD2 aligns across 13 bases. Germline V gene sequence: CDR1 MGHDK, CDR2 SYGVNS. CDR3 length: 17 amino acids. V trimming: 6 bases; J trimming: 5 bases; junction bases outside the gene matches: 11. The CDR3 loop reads CASSAPTSGGAGDTQYF. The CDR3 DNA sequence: TGTGCCAGCAGCGCCCCCACTAGCGGGGGGGCCGGAGATACGCAGTATTTT.

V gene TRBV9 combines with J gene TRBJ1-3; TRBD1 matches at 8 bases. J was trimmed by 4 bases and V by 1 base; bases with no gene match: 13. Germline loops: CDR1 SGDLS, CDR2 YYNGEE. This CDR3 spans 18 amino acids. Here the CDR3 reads CASSVTPRAAGGGNTIYF. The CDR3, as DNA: TGTGCCAGCAGCGTAACCCCTCGGGCGGCAGGGGGCGGAAACACCATATATTTT.

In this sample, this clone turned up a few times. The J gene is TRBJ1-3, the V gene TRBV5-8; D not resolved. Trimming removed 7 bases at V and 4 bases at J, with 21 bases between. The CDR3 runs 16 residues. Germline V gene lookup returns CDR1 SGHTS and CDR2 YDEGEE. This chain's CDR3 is CASPAWPPRSGNTIYF. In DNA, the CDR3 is TGTGCCAGCCCCGCTTGGCCACCTCGGTCAGGAAACACCATATATTTT.